These 26 T cell receptor beta chains came from one sample sequenced in a study of PD-1 blockade in classical Hodgkin lymphoma. The repertoire was sequenced with immunoSEQ multiplex PCR; TCRdb's copy has only in-frame clones and lacks some. The profile shows about 110,000 clones, roughly nine tenths of them singletons. Each of the patients experienced relapse following autologous stem cell transplantation, and their brentuximab vedotin exposure differed. The specimen was peripheral blood mononuclear cells (PBMCs), collected before the second cycle of nivolumab. The receptors derive from a human donor with classical Hodgkin lymphoma.

This rearrangement joins TRBV19 to TRBJ2-3; no reliable D call. CDR3 size: 13 residues. Germline V gene sequence: CDR1 LNHDA, CDR2 SQIVND (reference sequence). V was clipped by 8 bases and J by 4 bases, with 13 bases between them. The CDR3 here is CASSTTGADTQYF. The CDR3 DNA follows: TGTGCCAGTTCCACGACTGGGGCAGATACGCAGTATTTT.

The chain links TRBV7-9 to TRBJ2-2, with 8 bases aligning to TRBD2. Germline V gene lookup returns CDR1 SEHNR and CDR2 FQNEAQ (reference sequence). The CDR3 spans 13 residues. CDR3 residues: CAQTGAGGQELFF. Here the CDR3 DNA reads TGTGCACAGACCGGGGCGGGAGGTCAGGAGCTGTTTTTT.

The gene calls are TRBV2 and TRBJ2-1, with TRBD2 matching over 12 bases. Germline assignment: CDR1 SNHLY and CDR2 FYNNEI. The CDR3 covers 15 residues. Unmatched junction bases numbered 7, after V lost 6 bases and J lost 7 bases. CDR3 residues: CASRTRLAGVNEQFF. The CDR3 DNA follows: TGTGCCAGCAGGACTAGACTAGCGGGAGTTAATGAGCAGTTCTTC.

This clone was recorded only once. The chain employs TRBV5-4 and TRBJ2-7, with 7 nucleotides matching TRBD1. V trimming: 2 bases; J trimming: 5 bases; junction bases outside the gene matches: 4. Germline CDR1 and CDR2: SGHNT and YYREEE (reference sequence). This CDR3 region has 13 residues. The chain's CDR3 is CASSLTGVNEQYF. CDR3 DNA sequence: TGTGCCAGCAGCTTAACAGGGGTCAACGAGCAGTACTTC.

This chain links TRBV7-2 with TRBJ2-1, with D hard to call. The ends were cut back, 6 bases at V and 8 bases at J, with 11 bases in the middle. CDR1 and CDR2 (germline): SGHTA, FQGNSA. The CDR3 runs 12 residues. In DNA form, the CDR3 reads TGTGCCAGCAGACCCCCTTTCCATGAGCAGTTCTTC. Its translation is CASRPPFHEQFF.

The chain is built from TRBV5-4 and TRBJ1-2, with TRBD1 matching 8 bases. This CDR3 has 15 amino acids. V lost 4 bases to trimming and J lost 4 bases; unmatched junction nucleotides: 9. Germline loops: CDR1 SGHNT, CDR2 YYREEE (reference sequence). CDR3 residues: CASSGDRTSAYGYTF. The CDR3 DNA is TGTGCCAGCAGCGGGGACAGGACCTCGGCCTATGGCTACACCTTC.

This clone was detected once. V and J are TRBV21-1 and TRBJ2-7. TRBV21-1 is listed as a pseudogene. This CDR3 comprises 15 residues. The CDR3 reads CASSSAGHKTYEQYF. CDR3 DNA: TGTGCCAGCAGCAGTGCGGGACACAAAACCTACGAGCAGTACTTC.

CDR3 coding DNA: TGTGCCAGCAGCTTCCCCGGGTGGGAGCAGTACTTC. This sequence encodes CASSFPGWEQYF. The chain recombines TRBV7-9 with TRBJ2-7, with no clear D. CDR3 length: 12 residues. V was cut by 3 bases and J by 7 bases, with 10 bases left in between. Germline CDR1 reads SEHNR; CDR2 reads FQNEAQ (reference sequence).

The chain recombines TRBV5-1 with TRBJ2-7; D assignment may be TRBD1 or TRBD2 (5 bases each). V shed 4 bases and J shed 3 bases, with 11 bases lying between them. This CDR3 spans 13 amino acids. Germline-derived CDR1 and CDR2 are SGHRS and YFSETQ. This chain's CDR3 is CASSEGTVYEQYF. The CDR3 DNA sequence: TGCGCCAGCAGCGAGGGGACCGTCTACGAGCAGTACTTC.

CDR3 sequence reads: CASSSGQGGEKLFF. CDR3 sequence (DNA): TGTGCCAGCAGCTCGGGACAGGGAGGGGAAAAACTGTTTTTT. The V call is TRBV5-8, the J call TRBJ1-4; 9 positions match TRBD1. The CDR3 length is 14 residues. The V gene's germline CDR1 is SGHTS and CDR2 YDEGEE. With V trimmed by 3 bases and J by 8 bases, 5 bases remained unmatched.

The rearrangement uses TRBV15 and TRBJ1-3; D call uncertain. The CDR3 consists of 13 residues. Trimming removed 8 bases at V and 4 bases at J, with 12 bases between. Looked up from germline, CDR1 is LNHNV and CDR2 is YYDKDF (reference sequence). The DNA of the CDR3 is TGTGCCACCGCAGAGAACCCCGGAAACACCATATATTTT. Its protein is CATAENPGNTIYF.

The chain couples TRBV18 to TRBJ2-2, with TRBD1 matching over 7 bases. Germline-derived CDR1 and CDR2 are KGHSH and LQKENI. CDR3 length: 16 amino acids. The trim removed 2 bases at V and 1 base at J, leaving 4 bases unmatched. This chain's CDR3 is CASSPNRGENTGELFF. The CDR3 DNA reads TGTGCCAGCTCACCAAACAGGGGCGAGAACACCGGGGAGCTGTTTTTT.

This chain links TRBV5-4 with TRBJ1-1; D not resolved. CDR1 and CDR2 (germline): SGHNT, YYREEE (reference sequence). This CDR3 region has 14 residues. V lost 0 bases, J lost 5 bases, and 11 bases lay in between. CDR3 DNA: TGTGCCAGCAGCTTGGGGCTTGTGGATACTGAAGCTTTCTTT. The encoded protein is CASSLGLVDTEAFF.

In the case of this clone: The junction shows a germline mismatch at one end, possibly a read error. V gene TRBV30 combines with J gene TRBJ1-1; no clear D gene. The CDR3 is made up of 14 amino acids. Germline-derived CDR1 and CDR2 are GTSNPN and SVGIG (reference sequence). The CDR3 bases are TGTGCCTGGAGTGTGTTGGGGATGAACACTGGAGCTTTCTTT. Translating gives CAWSVLGMNTGAFF.

J is TRBJ2-7 and V is TRBV6-5; 9 nucleotides line up with TRBD1. The CDR3 runs 15 residues. Germline CDR1 reads MNHEY; CDR2 reads SVGAGI. V lost 0 bases, J lost 1 base, and 1 base stayed unmatched. The CDR3 DNA reads TGTGCCAGCAGTTACTCGGACAGGGGATCCTACGAGCAGTACTTC. Translated: CASSYSDRGSYEQYF.

The chain uses TRBV7-2 and TRBJ1-1; D is unresolved. Germline V gene data show CDR1 as SGHTA and CDR2 as FQGNSA. V was pared by 2 bases and J by 6 bases, with 13 bases between. The CDR3 totals 14 residues. DNA of the CDR3: TGTGCCAGCAGCTTAAGTTTCTCCGGATCTGAAGCTTTCTTT. As protein: CASSLSFSGSEAFF.

This clone was counted a few times. V is TRBV7-9 and J is TRBJ1-3, with D possibly matching TRBD1 (5 bases). Trimming shortened V by 5 bases and J by 4 bases, and 9 bases separated the two germline ends. This CDR3 is 13 amino acids long. In germline, CDR1 is SEHNR, CDR2 FQNEAQ (reference sequence). The CDR3 DNA follows: TGTGCCAGCAGCCGACCAGGGGGAAACACCATATATTTT. Translated, it gives CASSRPGGNTIYF.

The DNA for the CDR3 is TGTGCCAGCAGTTTGAGTGGGGTCGTATACAATGAGCAGTTCTTC. Its protein product is CASSLSGVVYNEQFF. The chain has TRBV27 and TRBJ2-1; D is undetermined. Trimming stripped 3 bases from V and 4 bases from J, with 13 bases between. The germline V gene has CDR1 MNHEY and CDR2 SMNVEV (reference sequence). The CDR3 length is 15 residues.

V is TRBV7-8 and J is TRBJ2-7, with D tentatively TRBD1 or TRBD2 (6 bases each). The CDR3 is 15 residues long. Germline V gene lookup returns CDR1 SGHVS and CDR2 FQNEAQ. V shed 3 bases and J shed 0 bases, with 12 bases lying between them. The chain's CDR3 is CASSLLQGGSYEQYF. CDR3 in DNA: TGTGCCAGCAGCTTGTTACAGGGAGGCTCCTACGAGCAGTACTTC.

This clone was seen a few times. The rearrangement joins TRBV15 to TRBJ2-6, with TRBD2 as a possible D gene (6 bases). With 1 base removed from V and 2 bases from J, the gap between germline ends came to 9 bases. The length of the CDR3 is 16 residues. In germline, CDR1 is LNHNV, CDR2 YYDKDF (reference sequence). CDR3 in amino acids: CATSRGEEAGANVLTF. The CDR3 DNA follows: TGTGCCACCAGCAGAGGGGAGGAGGCTGGGGCCAACGTCCTGACTTTC.

The gene calls are TRBV5-1 and TRBJ2-1; 7 bases match TRBD1. The V gene end was trimmed by 0 bases and the J gene end by 7 bases; junction bases not matched to a gene: 7. Germline assignment: CDR1 SGHRS and CDR2 YFSETQ. This CDR3 comprises 15 residues. CDR3: CASSLDRGSWNEQFF. The DNA for the CDR3 is TGCGCCAGCAGCTTGGACAGGGGTAGTTGGAATGAGCAGTTCTTC.

This chain links TRBV28 with TRBJ1-3, with no clear D. The CDR3 has 16 residues. Germline-derived CDR1 and CDR2 are MDHEN and SYDVKM. The V end lost 5 bases, the J end lost 0 bases, and 14 bases lay between the germline ends. The CDR3 protein is CASSLDWSPSGNTIYF. DNA for the CDR3: TGTGCCAGCAGTCTGGACTGGTCCCCCTCTGGAAACACCATATATTTT.

In DNA form, the CDR3 reads TGCGCCAGCAGCTTGGTTCCAGGGAAGGAAGAGACCCAGTACTTC. It codes for CASSLVPGKEETQYF. The rearrangement uses TRBV5-1 and TRBJ2-5; maybe TRBD1 (5 bases). CDR1 SGHRS and CDR2 YFSETQ come from the germline V gene. The V and J ends lost 0 bases and 3 bases respectively, with 12 bases between them. The CDR3 consists of 15 residues.

The CDR3 loop reads CASSFSDPPYGYTF. CDR3 nucleotide sequence: TGTGCCAGCAGTTTCTCTGACCCGCCCTATGGCTACACCTTC. The gene calls are TRBV27 and TRBJ1-2; no definite D call. The germline gives CDR1 MNHEY, CDR2 SMNVEV (reference sequence). The CDR3 spans 14 residues. V was cut by 3 bases and J by 4 bases, with 12 bases left in between.

V is TRBV19 and J is TRBJ2-1; 8 bases align to TRBD1. The CDR3 has 14 amino acids. Trimming cost V 1 base and J 9 bases; bases outside gene matches: 5. In germline, CDR1 is LNHDA, CDR2 SQIVND (reference sequence). CDR3 sequence: CASSIGTGFTEQFF. CDR3 nucleotide sequence: TGTGCCAGTAGTATAGGGACAGGGTTCACTGAGCAGTTCTTC.

The J gene is TRBJ2-1, the V gene TRBV6-5; a weak D match, TRBD1 (6 bases). With 0 bases removed from V and 8 bases from J, the gap between germline ends came to 14 bases. The CDR3 spans 15 residues. Germline-derived CDR1 and CDR2 are MNHEY and SVGAGI. CDR3 DNA: TGTGCCAGCAGTTACTCAGGGCAGGGGATAGATGAGCAGTTCTTC. It yields the protein CASSYSGQGIDEQFF.